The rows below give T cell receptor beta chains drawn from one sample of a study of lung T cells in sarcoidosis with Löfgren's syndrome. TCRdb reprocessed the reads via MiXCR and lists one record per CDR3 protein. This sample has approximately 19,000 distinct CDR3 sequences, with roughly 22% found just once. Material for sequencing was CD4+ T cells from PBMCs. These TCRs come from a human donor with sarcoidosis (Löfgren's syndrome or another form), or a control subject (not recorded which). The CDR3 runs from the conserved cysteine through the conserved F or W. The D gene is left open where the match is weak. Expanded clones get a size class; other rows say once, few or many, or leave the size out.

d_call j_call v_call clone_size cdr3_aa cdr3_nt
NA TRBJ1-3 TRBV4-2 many CASSQLRDGNTIYF TGTGCCAGCAGCCAATTAAGAGACGGAAACACCATATATTTT
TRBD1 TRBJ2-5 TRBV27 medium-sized CASSPGDSQETQYF TGTGCCAGCAGTCCCGGGGACAGTCAAGAGACCCAGTACTTC
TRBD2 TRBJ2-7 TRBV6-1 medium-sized CASRVTSGGISSYEQYF TGTGCCAGCAGAGTGACTAGCGGGGGAATAAGCTCCTACGAGCAGTACTTC
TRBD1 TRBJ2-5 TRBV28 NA CASRSGGWETQCF TGTGCCAGCAGGTCAGGGGGCTGGGAGACCCAGTGCTTC
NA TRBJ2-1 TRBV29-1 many CSVENSMSYNEQFF TGCAGCGTTGAAAACAGTATGTCCTACAATGAGCAGTTCTTC
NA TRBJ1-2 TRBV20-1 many CSARDIFYTF TGCAGTGCTAGAGATATTTTCTACACCTTC
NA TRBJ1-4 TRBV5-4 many CASSNEPGRQNEKLFF TGTGCCAGCAGCAACGAACCGGGACGGCAGAATGAAAAACTGTTTTTT
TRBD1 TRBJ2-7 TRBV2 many CATSSGTGVNEQYF TGTGCCACCTCGTCCGGGACAGGGGTCAACGAGCAGTACTTC
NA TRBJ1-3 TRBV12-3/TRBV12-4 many CASTLLPGDSGNTIYF TGTGCCAGCACCCTGTTACCAGGGGACTCTGGAAACACCATATATTTT
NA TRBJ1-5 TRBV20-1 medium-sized CSASENGRNQPQHF TGCAGTGCTTCCGAGAACGGGAGGAATCAGCCCCAGCATTTT
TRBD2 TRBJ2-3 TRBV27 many CASSINSGRWTDTQYF TGTGCCAGCAGTATAAATAGCGGGAGGTGGACAGATACGCAGTATTTT
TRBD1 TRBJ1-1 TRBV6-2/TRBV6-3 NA CASSRGGKGGLTEAFF TGTGCCAGCAGTCGAGGGGGGAAAGGGGGCCTAACTGAAGCCTTCTTT
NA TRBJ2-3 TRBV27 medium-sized CASSLLGDLGTDTQYF TGTGCCAGCAGTTTACTCGGGGATTTGGGCACAGATACGCAGTATTTT
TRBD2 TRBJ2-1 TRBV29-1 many CSVPGLGVGNEQFF TGCAGCGTCCCGGGACTAGGAGTCGGCAATGAGCAGTTCTTC
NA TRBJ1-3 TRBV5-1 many CASSLAGPLQSSGNTIYF TGCGCCAGCAGCTTGGCTGGACCGTTACAATCCTCTGGAAACACCATATATTTT
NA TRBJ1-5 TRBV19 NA CVSSTTPELGSAQHF TGTGTCAGTAGTACAACGCCAGAATTGGGATCAGCCCAGCATTTT
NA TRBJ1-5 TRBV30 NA CAWSGPGVGNQPQHF TGTGCCTGGAGTGGACCCGGGGTTGGAAATCAGCCCCAGCATTTT
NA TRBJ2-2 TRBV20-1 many CSARRDVGELFF TGCAGTGCTAGAAGGGACGTCGGGGAGCTGTTTTTT
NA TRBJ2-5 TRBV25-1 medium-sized CASSALPGRPKETQYF TGTGCCAGCAGTGCTTTACCGGGACGGCCAAAAGAGACCCAGTACTTC
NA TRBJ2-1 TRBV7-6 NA CASALTGGTSYNKQFF TGCGCCAGCGCACTGACCGGCGGGACTTCCTACAATAAGCAGTTCTTC
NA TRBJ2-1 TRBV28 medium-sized CASSFGGSINEQFF TGTGCCAGCAGTTTTGGTGGGAGTATAAATGAGCAGTTCTTC
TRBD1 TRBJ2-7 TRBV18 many CASSPRTGVGYEQYF TGTGCCAGCTCGCCTCGTACAGGGGTGGGGTACGAGCAGTACTTC
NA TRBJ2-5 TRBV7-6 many CASSSRRKGETQYF TGTGCCAGCAGCTCCAGGAGGAAGGGAGAGACCCAGTACTTC
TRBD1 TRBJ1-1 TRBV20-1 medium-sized CSARSGQDTEAFF TGCAGTGCTAGATCTGGACAGGACACTGAAGCTTTCTTT
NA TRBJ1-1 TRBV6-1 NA CASSCPTDVTEAFF TGCGCCAGCAGTTGCCCCACGGATGTGACTGAAGCTTTCTTT
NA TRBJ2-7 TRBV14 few CASSHTYEQYF TGTGCCAGCAGCCACACCTACGAGCAGTACTTC